The rows below give T cell receptor beta chains drawn from one sample of a study of T cell responses to AZD1222 COVID-19 vaccine. Data came from immunoSEQ multiplex PCR; TCRdb stores just in-frame clones and leaves some out. The sample records tens of thousands of clones, 75% to 90% being singletons. The specimen was peripheral blood, collected 28 days after the second AZD1222 dose. These receptors originate from an adult who received the AZD1222 COVID-19 vaccine. Both conserved end residues are part of each CDR3. Fields, in order: D gene, J gene, clone size, V gene, CDR3 DNA, CDR3 protein. D genes are given only for firm matches. Clone size appears in some rows only: once, few, many, or a class for an expanded clone.

>-|TRBJ2-2|-|TRBV19
TGTGCCAGTAGCAGGGACCCGAACACCGGGGAGCTGTTTTTT
CASSRDPNTGELFF
>TRBD2|TRBJ2-7|-|TRBV28
TGTGCCAGCAGTCTACCCGGACTAGCCTACGAGCAGTACTTC
CASSLPGLAYEQYF
>-|TRBJ1-3|-|TRBV10-3
TGTGCCATCACCGACAGCTCTGGAAACACCATATATTTT
CAITDSSGNTIYF
>TRBD1|TRBJ1-1|-|TRBV6-7
TGTGCCAGCAGTTCGGGACAGTCTAACACTGAAGCTTTCTTT
CASSSGQSNTEAFF
>-|TRBJ1-5|-|TRBV10-3
TGTGCCATCAGCGAGGGGACGATCAATCAGCCCCAGCATTTT
CAISEGTINQPQHF
>-|TRBJ2-3|-|TRBV19
TGTGCCAGTAGTATAGATGGGGCGAATACAGATACGCAGTATTTT
CASSIDGANTDTQYF
>TRBD2|TRBJ2-4|-|TRBV2
TGTGCCAGCAGTGGGCCCGGGACTAGTGGGAACATTCAGTACTTC
CASSGPGTSGNIQYF
>-|TRBJ2-7|-|TRBV30
TGTGCCTGGAGGGAGGAAGGGTGGGGCAACGGGTACGAGCAGTACTTC
CAWREEGWGNGYEQYF
>-|TRBJ2-1|once|TRBV7-3
TGTGCCAGCAGCTTATTGCGTGTGAGTGAGCAGTTCTTC
CASSLLRVSEQFF
>-|TRBJ1-6|-|TRBV21-1
TGTGCCAGCAGCAATCGTAGGGACAGGGACGATTCACCCCTCCACTTT
CASSNRRDRDDSPLHF
>TRBD1|TRBJ1-2|-|TRBV11-3
TGTGCCAGCAGCGACAGGGGAAAACTATATGGCTACACCTTC
CASSDRGKLYGYTF
>-|TRBJ2-2|-|TRBV29-1
TGCACCGTAACAGGGAGGGACACCGGGGAGCTGTTTTTT
CTVTGRDTGELFF
>-|TRBJ1-4|-|TRBV2
TGTGCCAGCAGTGAGGGAGGGGCCCTTGATGAAAAACTGTTTTTT
CASSEGGALDEKLFF
>TRBD1|TRBJ2-2|-|TRBV7-8
TGTGCCAGCAGCTTGACAGGGGCAAACACCGGGGAGCTGTTTTTT
CASSLTGANTGELFF
>-|TRBJ1-2|-|TRBV24-1
TGTGCCACCAGTGACCCAGGTCCTAACTATGGCTACACCTTC
CATSDPGPNYGYTF
>-|TRBJ1-2|-|TRBV7-2
TGTGCCAGCAGCTTAGTAGGGCAGACTAACTATGGCTACACCTTC
CASSLVGQTNYGYTF
>-|TRBJ2-2|-|TRBV24-1
TGTGCCACCAGTGATTTGAACGCGGGTCGCGGCACCGGGGAGCTGTTTTTT
CATSDLNAGRGTGELFF
>-|TRBJ2-1|-|TRBV9
TGTGCCAGCAGCGTAGAGGGGAACAGGGCCAATGAGCAGTTCTTC
CASSVEGNRANEQFF
>TRBD1|TRBJ1-1|-|TRBV19
TGTGCCAGTACGACAGGGTTCGAAGCTTTCTTT
CASTTGFEAFF
>-|TRBJ2-5|-|TRBV27
TGTGCCAGCAGTTTAAAGTGGACCCAAGAGACCCAGTACTTC
CASSLKWTQETQYF
>-|TRBJ1-1|-|TRBV11-3
TGTGCCAGCAGCTTGGGACATGGGAACACTGAAGCTTTCTTT
CASSLGHGNTEAFF
>-|TRBJ1-4|-|TRBV19
TGTGCCAGTAGTAGTGGTAATGAAAAACTGTTTTTT
CASSSGNEKLFF